This entry lists 30 T cell receptor beta chains sequenced from one sample in a study of blood T cell repertoires in COVID-19. Data came from immunoSEQ multiplex PCR; TCRdb stores just in-frame clones and leaves some out. In the table there are 250,000 to 350,000 clones, less than 90% of which are singletons. The sample was PBMCs or T cells enriched from blood (not recorded which). These TCRs come from a woman between 50 and 59 years old who had recovered from COVID-19.

The chain couples TRBV2 to TRBJ1-2; a weak D match, TRBD1 (5 bases). Germline V CDR1 and CDR2: SNHLY, FYNNEI. The CDR3 covers 12 residues. V was shortened by 3 bases and J by 6 bases, with 8 bases between the two germline ends. The CDR3 sequence is CASSEGRHGYTF. Written as DNA, the CDR3 is TGTGCCAGCAGTGAGGGGCGCCATGGCTACACCTTC. Together with reference TRBV2 and TRBJ1-2, the CDR3 gives the full variable domain: EPEVTQTPSHQVTQMGQEVILRCVPISNHLYFYWYRQILGQKVEFLVSFYNNEISEKSEIFDDQFSVERPDGSNFTLKIRSTKLEDSAMYFCASSEGRHGYTFGSGTRLTVV.

The chain carries TRBV7-9 and TRBJ2-1, with a weak D call TRBD2 (6 bases). V shed 5 bases and J shed 8 bases, with 13 bases lying between them. The germline CDR1 and CDR2 sequences are SEHNR and FQNEAQ (reference sequence). The CDR3 length is 13 residues. The chain's CDR3 is CASSAVGRYEQFF. The CDR3 nucleotides read TGTGCCAGCAGCGCCGTCGGGAGATATGAGCAGTTCTTC.

This chain uses TRBV19 with TRBJ1-2; TRBD1 might be the D (6 bases). Germline V gives CDR1 LNHDA, CDR2 SQIVND (reference sequence). The length of the CDR3 is 13 residues. Trimming took off 5 bases at V and 5 bases at J, with 12 bases between the two ends. The CDR3 region is CASSAKGEYGYTF. Written as DNA, the CDR3 is TGTGCCAGTAGTGCCAAGGGGGAGTATGGCTACACCTTC.

J is TRBJ1-5 and V is TRBV7-6; D call uncertain. The CDR3 totals 15 residues. V dropped 5 bases and J dropped 0 bases, with 11 bases sitting between them. Germline V CDR1 and CDR2: SGHVS, FNYEAQ. This CDR3 reads CASSSGLNSNQPQHF. The DNA of the CDR3 is TGTGCCAGCAGCAGCGGACTGAATAGCAATCAGCCCCAGCATTTT. Drawing the rest from reference TRBV7-6 and TRBJ1-5, the complete variable domain is GAGVSQSPRYKVTKRGQDVALRCDPISGHVSLYWYRQALGQGPEFLTYFNYEAQQDKSGLPNDRFSAERPEGSISTLTIQRTEQRDSAMYRCASSSGLNSNQPQHFGDGTRLSIL.

The chain links TRBV27 to TRBJ2-5, with TRBD2 as a possible D gene (6 bases). CDR1 and CDR2 from the germline V gene are MNHEY and SMNVEV (reference sequence). V gave up 5 bases and J gave up 1 base, with 20 bases separating them. The CDR3 loop spans 17 amino acids. CDR3 protein: CASSPYRASVVQETQYF. The CDR3 region has the DNA TGTGCCAGCAGTCCCTATCGGGCTAGCGTCGTCCAAGAGACCCAGTACTTC.

This chain joins TRBV14 and TRBJ2-7; 8 bases are a match to TRBD1. After removal of 2 bases from V and 5 bases from J, the junction contained 5 bases not matched to a gene. From germline, CDR1 is SGHDN and CDR2 FVKESK. The CDR3 has 14 residues. CDR3 in amino acids: CASSQRTGFNEQYF. DNA of the CDR3: TGTGCCAGCAGCCAACGGACAGGGTTCAACGAGCAGTACTTC.

CDR3 DNA sequence: TGTGCCAGCAGTTTAGGGACACTTGCGAGGAATCGGGCTTTCTTT. This gives the protein CASSLGTLARNRAFF. The rearrangement links TRBV28 to TRBJ1-1, with a weak D call TRBD1 (6 bases). This CDR3 comprises 15 residues. Per germline, CDR1 MDHEN and CDR2 SYDVKM. Trimming took off 2 bases at V and 11 bases at J, with 21 bases between the two ends.

The V gene is TRBV25-1, the J gene TRBJ1-2, with D tentatively TRBD1 (5 bases). Trimming shortened V by 1 base and J by 2 bases, and 17 bases separated the two germline ends. Germline loops: CDR1 MGHDK, CDR2 SYGVNS. This CDR3 comprises 17 residues. The CDR3 DNA reads TGTGCCAGCAGTGAATCGGGGGGTCGTTTAGGAAACTATGGCTACACCTTC. Protein product: CASSESGGRLGNYGYTF.

The genes are TRBV7-2 and TRBJ1-1; D is uncertain. Trimming stripped 6 bases from V and 11 bases from J, with 16 bases between. Germline assignment: CDR1 SGHTA and CDR2 FQGNSA. The CDR3 totals 12 residues. The CDR3 loop reads CASSLVGIDAFF. In DNA, the CDR3 is TGTGCCAGCAGTTTGGTGGGCATTGATGCTTTCTTT.

The chain has TRBV7-3 and TRBJ2-3, with 14 bases that match TRBD2. V lost 2 bases to trimming and J lost 5 bases; unmatched junction nucleotides: 9. The CDR3 spans 18 residues. Germline V CDR1 and CDR2: SGHTA, FQGTGA. CDR3 DNA: TGTGCCAGCAGCTTACCCCCGGGACTAGCGGGAGTGGTAGATACGCAGTATTTT. Its protein product is CASSLPPGLAGVVDTQYF.

The V gene is TRBV5-1, the J gene TRBJ2-3; D is perhaps TRBD2 (6 bases). With 0 bases removed from V and 0 bases from J, the gap between germline ends came to 11 bases. Germline V gene lookup returns CDR1 SGHRS and CDR2 YFSETQ. This CDR3 has 16 residues. CDR3 coding DNA: TGCGCCAGCAGCTTGGCCGGGGAGGCTAGCACAGATACGCAGTATTTT. Protein sequence: CASSLAGEASTDTQYF.

The chain uses TRBV9 and TRBJ1-5; the D is unclear. Germline values: CDR1 SGDLS, CDR2 YYNGEE. Trimming pared 2 bases from V and 7 bases from J, leaving 13 bases between. The CDR3 loop spans 14 amino acids. The CDR3 DNA is TGTGCCAGCAGCGTTAAAGGGAGCGGACAGCCCCAGCATTTT. The encoded protein is CASSVKGSGQPQHF.

The chain carries TRBV24-1 and TRBJ1-2; 9 bases match TRBD1. Trimming took 4 bases from V and 4 from J; bases not matched to a gene: 3. Germline loops: CDR1 KGHDR, CDR2 SFDVKD. The CDR3 extends over 14 amino acids. The CDR3 here is CATSEGGQGYGYTF. The DNA of the CDR3 is TGTGCCACCAGTGAAGGGGGACAGGGCTATGGCTACACCTTC.

In regard to this clone: The junction departs from the called germline gene at one end, perhaps through a read error. The rearrangement joins TRBV24-1 to TRBJ1-5; D gene ambiguous. The CDR3 loop spans 13 amino acids. CDR1 is KGHDR, CDR2 SFDVKD, per germline. CDR3 in amino acids: CATSDGGNQPQHF. CDR3 DNA: TGTGCCACGAGTGACGGGGGCAATCAGCCCCAGCATTTT.

In this sample, this clone turned up once. The CDR3 DNA is TGTGCCAGCAGTTTTCTCGGGAGTGGGGAGACCCAGTACTTC. This translates into CASSFLGSGETQYF. This rearrangement joins TRBV28 to TRBJ2-5; D may be TRBD2 (6 bases). The CDR3 consists of 14 residues. The V end lost 3 bases, the J end lost 5 bases, and 13 bases lay between the germline ends. Germline V gene lookup returns CDR1 MDHEN and CDR2 SYDVKM.

The J gene is TRBJ1-2, the V gene TRBV19, with 9 nucleotides matching TRBD1. Germline CDR1 LNHDA, CDR2 SQIVND (reference sequence). J was trimmed by 5 bases and V by 4 bases; bases with no gene match: 2. The length of the CDR3 is 13 residues. CDR3 region: CASSRTGAYGYTF. The CDR3, as DNA: TGTGCCAGTAGTAGGACAGGGGCGTATGGCTACACCTTC.

The rearrangement joins TRBV4-3 to TRBJ1-2; a possible D gene is TRBD1 (6 bases). Germline lookup yields CDR1 LGHNA and CDR2 YSLEER. V lost 0 bases and J lost 4, with 12 bases in between. The CDR3 covers 15 residues. CDR3 DNA: TGCGCCAGCAGCCAAGATGGGGGGGCTCCCTATGGCTACACCTTC. Translating gives CASSQDGGAPYGYTF.

The rearrangement uses TRBV11-2 and TRBJ1-5; 8 bases line up with TRBD1. V shed 1 base and J 5 bases; nucleotides not matched to a gene: 1. This CDR3 has 14 amino acids. Germline lookup yields CDR1 SGHAT and CDR2 FQNNGV. CDR3 residues: CASSLGQGHQPQHF. For the CDR3, the DNA is TGTGCCAGCAGCTTAGGACAGGGGCATCAGCCCCAGCATTTT.

The rearrangement joins TRBV10-2 to TRBJ2-5; possibly TRBD1 for D (5 bases). This CDR3 region has 16 residues. CDR1 WSHSY and CDR2 SAAADI come from the germline V gene. V dropped 10 bases and J dropped 5 bases, with 26 bases sitting between them. CDR3 region: CATSSPGVGDVETQYF. CDR3 DNA: TGCGCCACCTCCTCTCCCGGCGTAGGGGATGTGGAGACCCAGTACTTC.

The rearrangement uses TRBV27 and TRBJ1-6; possibly TRBD1 for D (6 bases). The CDR3 extends over 15 amino acids. CDR1 and CDR2 from the germline V gene are MNHEY and SMNVEV (reference sequence). V lost 6 bases, J lost 0 bases, and 9 bases lay in between. CDR3 coding DNA: TGTGCCAGCAGCAGGGACAACTCCTATAATTCACCCCTCCACTTT. It is translated as CASSRDNSYNSPLHF.

This chain joins TRBV24-1 and TRBJ2-7; 8 bases line up with TRBD1. This CDR3 has 13 amino acids. Per germline, CDR1 KGHDR and CDR2 SFDVKD. Trimming took 4 bases from V and 2 from J; bases not matched to a gene: 0. The CDR3 DNA reads as TGTGCCACCAGTGAGACAGGGGCCTACGAGCAGTACTTC. Residues: CATSETGAYEQYF.

The V and J genes are TRBV6-4 and TRBJ2-3, with 8 positions matching TRBD2. The CDR3 extends over 15 amino acids. J lost 6 bases, V lost 6 bases, and 11 bases had no gene match. Germline CDR1 reads MRHNA; CDR2 reads SNTAGT. The CDR3 DNA is TGTGCCAGCAGCCGCCTAGCGGGTGCCGGGGATACGCAGTATTTT. This codes for CASSRLAGAGDTQYF.

The chain carries TRBV7-9 and TRBJ2-7; D is undetermined. The germline V gene encodes CDR1 SEHNR and CDR2 FQNEAQ (reference sequence). The V and J ends lost 5 bases and 0 bases respectively, with 8 bases between them. The CDR3 is made up of 13 amino acids. The CDR3 nucleotides read TGTGCCAGCAGCCCTAATCTCTCCTACGAGCAGTACTTC. Its protein product is CASSPNLSYEQYF.

This clone occurred a few times. The J gene is TRBJ1-4, the V gene TRBV9; D is unresolved. V was cut by 4 bases and J by 4 bases, with 11 bases left in between. CDR3 length: 14 residues. Germline V gives CDR1 SGDLS, CDR2 YYNGEE. CDR3 residues: CASSPRVVNEKLFF. The DNA for the CDR3 is TGTGCCAGCAGCCCACGGGTCGTTAATGAAAAACTGTTTTTT.

V gene TRBV25-1 combines with J gene TRBJ2-7, with a possible D match to TRBD1 (6 bases). CDR1 is MGHDK, CDR2 SYGVNS, per germline. The CDR3 is 14 residues long. Trimming cost V 5 bases and J 3 bases, with 14 bases left between them. This CDR3 is CASSFRQGIYEQYF. The CDR3 coding sequence is TGTGCCAGCAGTTTTCGGCAGGGGATCTACGAGCAGTACTTC.

The table lists this clone with a few counts. The rearrangement joins TRBV11-1 to TRBJ2-4; maybe TRBD2 (6 bases). The CDR3 is 15 amino acids. Trimming removed 5 bases at V and 3 bases at J, with 14 bases between. Germline values: CDR1 SGHAT, CDR2 FQDESV (reference sequence). The CDR3 DNA reads TGTGCCAGCAGCCCTAGGAGGGACGGCAAAAACATTCAGTACTTC. Amino acid sequence: CASSPRRDGKNIQYF.

This clone is a singleton in its sample. This rearrangement joins TRBV19 to TRBJ2-3; possibly TRBD1 for D (5 bases). Between the trimmed V and J ends, which lost 9 bases and 3 bases, there was a span of 19 bases. From germline, CDR1 is LNHDA and CDR2 SQIVND (reference sequence). CDR3 length: 15 amino acids. The CDR3 DNA sequence: TGTGCCAGCACGGCAGGGTCCACTATTACAGATACGCAGTATTTT. Encoded protein: CASTAGSTITDTQYF.

The rearrangement joins TRBV18 to TRBJ1-1, with D maybe TRBD1 (6 bases). V lost 2 bases to trimming and J lost 2 bases, with 9 bases between them. CDR3 size: 14 residues. CDR1 and CDR2 (germline): KGHSH, LQKENI. The CDR3 coding sequence is TGTGCCAGCTCACCATTGGGACAAAACACTGAAGCTTTCTTT. Residues: CASSPLGQNTEAFF. Supplemented by reference TRBV18 and TRBJ1-1, the full variable domain reads NAGVMQNPRHLVRRRGQEARLRCSPMKGHSHVYWYRQLPEEGLKFMVYLQKENIIDESGMPKERFSAEFPKEGPSILRIQQVVRGDSAAYFCASSPLGQNTEAFFGQGTRLTVV.

V usage is TRBV30 and J usage is TRBJ2-4; D perhaps matches TRBD2 (5 bases). V lost 4 bases and J 2 bases, leaving 18 bases between the germline ends. This CDR3 contains 16 residues. CDR1 and CDR2 from the germline V gene are GTSNPN and SVGIG (reference sequence). The CDR3 here is CAWTEGSVRPKNIQYF. CDR3 coding DNA: TGTGCCTGGACCGAGGGTAGTGTCAGGCCCAAAAACATTCAGTACTTC.

J is TRBJ2-1 and V is TRBV11-2; 9 positions match TRBD2. Germline CDR1 reads SGHAT; CDR2 reads FQNNGV. The CDR3 has 15 residues. V gave up 5 bases and J gave up 5 bases; unmatched junction bases: 7. CDR3 nucleotides: TGTGCCAGCAGCCGCGGGGGGGCCGTTAACAATGAGCAGTTCTTC. Its translation: CASSRGGAVNNEQFF.